The entry below gives a single T cell receptor beta chain sequence along with its context. Original processing notes: The authors estimated nucleated cell counts from reference gene primer amplification. Measured with immunoSEQ multiplex PCR; TCRdb has only the in-frame clones, and not every one. D and trimming come from the DNA, and the V and J calls and clone size come from that table. The sample has about 380,000 clones; about 90% are singletons. The data were obtained in a study of blood T cell repertoires in COVID-19. Study at large: COVID-19 samples collected from the United States, Italy and Spain covered acute and convalescent phases. T cells, B-cell-depleted T cells, or PBMCs supplied cDNA or gDNA.

This CDR3 has 17 residues. Per the germline V gene, CDR1 is KGHSH and CDR2 is LQKENI. J was trimmed by 1 base and V by 3 bases; bases with no gene match: 8. The chain links TRBV18 to TRBJ1-1, with 10 bases matching TRBD1. Sequenced material: peripheral blood. The TCR sequence derives from a man aged 18 to 30 with active or convalescent COVID-19. CDR3 coding DNA: TGTGCCAGCTCACCCGAGATCCGGACAGGGGGGAACACTGAAGCTTTCTTT. Its protein product is CASSPEIRTGGNTEAFF.